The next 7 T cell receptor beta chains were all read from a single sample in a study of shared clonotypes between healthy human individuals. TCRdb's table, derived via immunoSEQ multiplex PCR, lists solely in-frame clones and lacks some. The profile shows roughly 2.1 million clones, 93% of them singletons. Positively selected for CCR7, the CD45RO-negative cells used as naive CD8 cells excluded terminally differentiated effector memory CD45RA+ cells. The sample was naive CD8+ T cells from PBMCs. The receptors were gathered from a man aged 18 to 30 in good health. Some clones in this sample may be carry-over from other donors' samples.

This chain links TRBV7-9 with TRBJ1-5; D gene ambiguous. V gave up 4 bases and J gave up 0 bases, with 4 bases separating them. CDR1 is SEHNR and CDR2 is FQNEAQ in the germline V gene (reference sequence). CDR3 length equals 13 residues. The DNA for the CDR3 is TGTGCCAGCAGCTCCCGTAGCAATCAGCCCCAGCATTTT. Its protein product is CASSSRSNQPQHF.

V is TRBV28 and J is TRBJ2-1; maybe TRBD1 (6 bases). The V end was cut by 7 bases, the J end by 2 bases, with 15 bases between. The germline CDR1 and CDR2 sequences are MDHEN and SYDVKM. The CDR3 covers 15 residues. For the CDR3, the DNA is TGTGCCAGCACCCCAGGACAGACCCCCTACAATGAGCAGTTCTTC. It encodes CASTPGQTPYNEQFF.

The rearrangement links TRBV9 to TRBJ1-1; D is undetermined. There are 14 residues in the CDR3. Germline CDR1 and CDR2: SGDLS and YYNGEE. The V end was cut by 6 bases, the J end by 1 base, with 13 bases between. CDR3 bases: TGTGCCAGCACCGCCCGGGGAGGGAACACTGAAGCTTTCTTT. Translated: CASTARGGNTEAFF.

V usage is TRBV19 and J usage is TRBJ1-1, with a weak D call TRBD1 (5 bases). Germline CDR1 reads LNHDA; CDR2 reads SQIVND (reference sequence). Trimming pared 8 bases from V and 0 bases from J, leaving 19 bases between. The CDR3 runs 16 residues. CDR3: CASGKFGGRMNTEAFF. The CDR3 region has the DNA TGTGCCAGTGGTAAATTCGGGGGTAGGATGAACACTGAAGCTTTCTTT.

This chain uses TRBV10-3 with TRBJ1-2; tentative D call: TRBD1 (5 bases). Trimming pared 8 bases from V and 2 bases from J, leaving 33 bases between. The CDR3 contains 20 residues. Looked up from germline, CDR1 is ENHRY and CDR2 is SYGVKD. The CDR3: CAIHPSGLRDGENVNYGYTF. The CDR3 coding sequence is TGTGCCATCCACCCTTCCGGCCTAAGGGACGGAGAAAACGTCAACTATGGCTACACCTTC.

The CDR3 DNA sequence: TGCAGCGTTTACGACACCTACGAGCAGTACTTC. Amino acid sequence: CSVYDTYEQYF. The V call is TRBV29-1, the J call TRBJ2-7; no definite D call. The V and J ends lost 5 bases and 2 bases respectively, with 7 bases between them. The CDR3 length is 11 residues. Germline-derived CDR1 and CDR2 are SQVTM and ANQGSEA.

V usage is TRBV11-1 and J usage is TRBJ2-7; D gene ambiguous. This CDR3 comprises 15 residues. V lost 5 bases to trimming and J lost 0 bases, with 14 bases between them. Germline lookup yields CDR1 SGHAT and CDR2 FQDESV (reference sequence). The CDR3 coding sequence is TGTGCCAGCAGCCCCGGGTCAGGCCCCTCCTACGAGCAGTACTTC. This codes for CASSPGSGPSYEQYF.